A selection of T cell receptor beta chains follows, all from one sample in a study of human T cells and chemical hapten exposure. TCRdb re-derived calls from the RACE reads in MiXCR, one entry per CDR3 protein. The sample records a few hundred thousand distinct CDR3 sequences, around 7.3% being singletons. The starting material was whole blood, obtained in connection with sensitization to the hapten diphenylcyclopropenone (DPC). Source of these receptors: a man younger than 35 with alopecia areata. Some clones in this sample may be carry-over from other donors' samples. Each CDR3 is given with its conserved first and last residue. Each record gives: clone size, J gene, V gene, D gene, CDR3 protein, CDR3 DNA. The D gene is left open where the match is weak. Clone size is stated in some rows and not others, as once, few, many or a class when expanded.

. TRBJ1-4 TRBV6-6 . CASSAGTPNEKLFF TGTGCCAGCAGTGCAGGGACGCCTAATGAAAAACTGTTTTTT
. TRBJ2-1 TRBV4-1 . CASSQREGGDEQFF TGCGCCAGCAGCCAGCGTGAGGGTGGCGATGAGCAGTTCTTC
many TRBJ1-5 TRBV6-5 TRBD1 CASSEQGARSNQPQHF TGTGCCAGCAGTGAACAGGGGGCTCGGAGCAATCAGCCCCAGCATTTT
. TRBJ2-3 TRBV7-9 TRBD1 CASSKGGGTDTQYF TGTGCCAGCAGCAAAGGGGGCGGAACAGATACGCAGTATTTT
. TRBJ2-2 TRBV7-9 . CASSIQGANTGELFF TGTGCCAGCAGCATCCAGGGAGCGAACACCGGGGAGCTGTTTTTT
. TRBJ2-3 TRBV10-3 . CAISEPGTDTQYF TGTGCCATCAGTGAGCCGGGGACAGATACGCAGTATTTT
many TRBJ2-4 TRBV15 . CATSRGIRFFQYF TGTGCCACCAGCAGAGGAATCAGGTTTTTTCAGTACTTC
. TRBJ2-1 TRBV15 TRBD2 CATSTSGGGSYNEQFF TGTGCCACCAGCACTAGCGGGGGGGGCTCCTACAATGAGCAGTTCTTC
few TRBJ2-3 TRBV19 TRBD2 CASSIASGGSTDTQYF TGTGCCAGTAGTATCGCTAGCGGGGGGAGCACAGATACGCAGTATTTT
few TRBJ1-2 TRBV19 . CASSIDATVYGYTF TGTGCCAGTAGTATAGATGCGACAGTCTATGGCTACACCTTC
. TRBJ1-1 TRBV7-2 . CASSLVVRNTEAFF TGTGCCAGCAGCTTAGTAGTTCGAAACACTGAAGCTTTCTTT
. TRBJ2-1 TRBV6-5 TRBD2 CASSPSGGASDEQFF TGTGCCAGCAGCCCGAGCGGGGGGGCGTCGGATGAGCAGTTCTTC
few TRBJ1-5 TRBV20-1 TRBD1 CSALQGEIQPQHF TGCAGTGCCCTACAGGGGGAGATTCAGCCCCAGCATTTT
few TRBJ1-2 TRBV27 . CASSLMLDGGGYGYTF TGTGCCAGCAGTTTAATGTTGGACGGGGGTGGCTATGGCTACACCTTC
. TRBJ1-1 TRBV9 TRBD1 CASSPKGAYNTEAFF TGTGCCAGCAGTCCAAAGGGGGCTTACAACACTGAAGCTTTCTTT
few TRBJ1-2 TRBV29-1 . CSADFGYGYTF TGCAGCGCTGACTTTGGCTATGGCTACACCTTC
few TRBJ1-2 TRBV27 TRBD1 CASSRDRGFHYGYTF TGTGCCAGCAGTCGGGACAGGGGGTTCCACTATGGCTACACCTTC
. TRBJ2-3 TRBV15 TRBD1 CATSLDRVSIWQYF TGTGCCACCAGCCTGGACAGGGTGTCGATTTGGCAGTATTTT
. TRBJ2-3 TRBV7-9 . CARWDEDTDTQYF TGTGCCAGATGGGATGAGGACACAGATACGCAGTATTTT
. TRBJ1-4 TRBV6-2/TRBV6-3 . CACSVIAEKLFF TGTGCCTGCAGCGTAATCGCGGAAAAACTGTTTTTT
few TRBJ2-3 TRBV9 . CASSVVALAADTQYF TGTGCCAGCAGCGTAGTCGCCCTGGCGGCAGATACGCAGTATTTT
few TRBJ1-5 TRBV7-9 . CASSFGQVNQPQHF TGTGCCAGCAGCTTTGGGCAGGTCAATCAGCCCCAGCATTTT
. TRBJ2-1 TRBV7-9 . CASSLSPNNEQFF TGTGCCAGCAGCTTAAGTCCAAACAATGAGCAGTTCTTC
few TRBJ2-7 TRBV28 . CASSPLGGGFNTYEQYF TGTGCCAGCAGCCCCCTGGGGGGCGGGTTCAATACGTACGAGCAGTACTTC
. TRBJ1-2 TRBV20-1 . CSARPMLGMDYGYTF TGCAGTGCTAGACCTATGTTGGGGATGGACTATGGCTACACCTTC
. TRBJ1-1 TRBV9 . CASSVAGVTEVFF TGTGCCAGCAGCGTAGCAGGGGTCACTGAAGTTTTCTTT
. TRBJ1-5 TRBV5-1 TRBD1 CASQGQDNQPQHF TGCGCCAGCCAGGGACAGGACAATCAGCCCCAGCATTTT
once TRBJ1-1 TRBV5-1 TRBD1 CASSLVVGQGDTEAFF TGCGCCAGCAGCTTGGTTGTGGGACAGGGGGACACTGAAGCTTTCTTT
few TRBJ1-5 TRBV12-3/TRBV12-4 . CASSFFTVFRSNQPQHF TGTGCCAGCAGTTTTTTTACAGTTTTTCGTAGCAATCAGCCCCAGCATTTT
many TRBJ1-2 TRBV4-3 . CASSHDVNYGYTF TGCGCCAGCAGCCACGACGTAAACTATGGCTACACCTTC
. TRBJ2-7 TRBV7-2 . CASSTHPYEQYF TGTGCCAGCAGCACCCACCCTTACGAGCAGTACTTC
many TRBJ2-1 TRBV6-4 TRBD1 CASSDRPFRTGDNEQFF TGTGCCAGCAGTGACCGACCATTCAGGACAGGGGACAATGAGCAGTTCTTC
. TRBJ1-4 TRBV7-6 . CASSLNTFATNEKLFF TGTGCCAGCAGCTTAAATACATTTGCAACTAATGAAAAACTGTTTTTT
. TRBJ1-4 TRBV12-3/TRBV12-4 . CASRKTGGLRKLFF TGTGCCAGCAGAAAGACAGGTGGCTTACGAAAACTGTTTTTT
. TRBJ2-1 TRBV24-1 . CATSDLGGHEQFF TGTGCCACCAGTGATCTAGGGGGACATGAGCAGTTCTTC
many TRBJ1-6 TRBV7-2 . CASSLRRFDNSPLHF TGTGCCAGCAGCCTCCGACGGTTTGATAATTCACCCCTCCACTTT
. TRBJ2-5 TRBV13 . CASSSGVQETQYF TGTGCCAGCAGCTCCGGGGTACAAGAGACCCAGTACTTC
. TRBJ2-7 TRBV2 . CASSEALPPAEQYF TGTGCCAGCAGTGAAGCGCTTCCCCCGGCCGAGCAGTACTTC
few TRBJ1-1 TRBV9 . CASSGFRNTEAFF TGTGCCAGCAGCGGATTCAGGAACACTGAAGCTTTCTTT
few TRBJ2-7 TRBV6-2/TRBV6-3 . CASSWGGTPEYEQYF TGTGCCAGCAGTTGGGGCGGGACACCAGAATACGAGCAGTACTTC